This T cell receptor (beta chain) derives from a study of early T cells in non-severe SARS-CoV-2 infection. Study as a whole: Unpaired chains resulted from sequencing bulk RNA of unsorted whole blood. Study-wide results and limits: Missing private and CD4 specificities, VDJdb matching favored anti-spike CD8 responses.

This clonotype appeared many times. Its target is unknown. CDR1 and CDR2 (germline): SGHVS, FQNEAQ. This CDR3 is 16 amino acids long. V dropped 4 bases and J dropped 4; count of bases not matched to a gene: 10. Unique molecular identifiers (one per individual cDNA molecule) were attached. TCRdb analysed the 5' RACE reads with MiXCR anew, one entry per CDR3 protein. The sample has roughly 92,000 distinct CDR3 sequences, 9.5% to 15% seen once. This clonotype was sampled from an adult who was a healthcare worker with PCR-confirmed SARS-CoV-2 infection or an uninfected control (not recorded which). The J gene is TRBJ1-2, the V gene TRBV7-8, with 9 bases matching TRBD1. The sequencing used whole blood, collected at baseline. CDR3 protein: CASSYGTGGAGYGYTF. CDR3 nucleotide sequence: TGTGCCAGCAGCTACGGTACAGGGGGCGCCGGCTATGGCTACACCTTC.